One T cell receptor beta chain is described in this entry. What this receptor recognizes is not known. The record has no base qualities; no much larger clone is one base away. CDR1 and CDR2 (LNHDA, SQIVND) derive from the germline V gene (reference sequence). The CDR3 sequence holds 16 residues, the cysteine and phenylalanine included. Here the CDR3 DNA is all that survives: 48 bases in frame from base 1. The junction shows trimming of 7 bases on V and 2 bases on J, and the gene matches do not reach 8 bases of it. These data are taken from a study of T cell responses to AZD1222 COVID-19 vaccine (dated by TCRdb to the early 2020s). Notes on the research overall: TCR sequencing was performed for about 250 trial participants, of whom about 200 were given two doses of AZD1222 and roughly 25 were given two doses of MenACWY control vaccine. Trial participants were enrolled by age into 18-55, 56-69 and 70-plus year subgroups, with approximately 150, 30 and 60 TCR-sequenced participants respectively. Overall study results and their limits: Participants were mostly white British, with more females than males. The authors suggested clonal diversity may have been underestimated. No day 14 peak-response samples were available, so repertoires were characterized only after the peak T cell response. The vaccine-associated CD4 TCRs covered the entire spike protein, and the dominant responses fell in regions 160-218 and 743-854. After two AZD1222 doses, both the breadth and the depth of spike-specific TCRs were significantly higher than at day 0 and than in MenACWY recipients. Reportedly, close to half of the unique spike-specific TCRs recognized epitopes lying outside the regions that are mutated in the B.1.351 and B.1.1.7 variants. The 56-69-year group was small, and its depth increase did not reach significance, likely because of low power. Only a handful of AZD1222 recipients were SARS-CoV-2 seropositive at baseline, limiting conclusions about previously exposed vaccinees.

The CDR3 regions of human TCRbeta chains were analyzed by immunosequencing. Turning to the authors' computational methods: Repertoire TCRs were matched against a reference library of SARS-CoV-2-specific TCRs generated with the MIRA antigen-specificity platform. Breadth was defined as the fraction of unique TCRs that were SARS-CoV-2-associated. Depth was defined as the fraction of total T cells that were SARS-CoV-2-associated. Using the MIRA data, every spike-specific TCR was mapped to the spike region that the TCR reacted to and assigned to either a CD4 or a CD8 class. Log10-transformed breadth and depth values were compared by one-way ANOVA with Sidak's multiple comparisons tests. The clones in this table, taken by TCRdb from immuneACCESS, are in-frame only. Not every clone is retained; where verified, under half of the shortfall comes from an unresolved V gene, and the cause of the rest is unknown. V and J calls and clone size are as listed in that table; D and trimming were resolved from the DNA. The sample table records 150,000 to 250,000 clones; 80% to 95% of these occur just once. The top ten hold 3% to 3.5% of the sample.

The time point label, as the study defines it: about 28 days (+/-7) after the second vaccine dose. AZD1222 recipients with second doses at about 4 weeks or about 12 weeks were pooled, because spike-specific TCR depth and breadth did not differ between schedules. Vaccinee samples came from UK trials COV001 and COV002, including a single-blind randomized controlled phase 2/3 trial of AZD1222 (ChAdOx1 nCoV-19) in healthy adults. For TCRbeta chain sequencing, PBMC samples were collected from trial participants at day 0 and at day 28 after the second dose. This clonotype was obtained from an adult who received the AZD1222 COVID-19 vaccine. The V gene is TRBV19 and the J gene is TRBJ2-1; TRBD1 agrees with 10 junctional bases. The source material was peripheral blood, sampled 28 days after the second AZD1222 dose. For the CDR3, the sequence is CASMGGQGYPYNEQFF. The DNA reads as follows: TGTGCCAGTATGGGGGGACAGGGGTATCCCTACAATGAGCAGTTCTTC. Beyond the CDR3, the reference TRBV19 and TRBJ2-1 genes provide the residues; the full variable domain reads: DGGITQSPKYLFRKEGQNVTLSCEQNLNHDAMYWYRQDPGQGLRLIYYSQIVNDFQKGDIAEGYSVSREKKESFPLTVTSAQKNPTAFYLCASMGGQGYPYNEQFFGPGTRLTVL.